This passage covers 13 T cell receptor beta chains from one sample sequenced in a study of cytomegalovirus exposure and HLA in healthy donors. Data came from immunoSEQ multiplex PCR; TCRdb stores just in-frame clones and leaves some out. The data hold about 160,000 clones, with over 85% observed a single time. What was sequenced was PBMCs. These TCRs come from a woman between 18 and 30 years old in good health and CMV-seropositive.

The chain joins TRBV7-9 to TRBJ1-1, with D possibly matching TRBD1 (5 bases). Trimming stripped 1 base from V and 5 bases from J, with 11 bases between. Germline assignment: CDR1 SEHNR and CDR2 FQNEAQ (reference sequence). This CDR3 spans 14 amino acids. The CDR3 nucleotides are TGTGCCAGCAGCTTAGATAGGGGTCGGACTGAAGCTTTCTTT. The encoded protein is CASSLDRGRTEAFF.

The J gene is TRBJ1-4, the V gene TRBV6-5; no clear D. Looked up from germline, CDR1 is MNHEY and CDR2 is SVGAGI. CDR3 size: 15 residues. Between the trimmed V and J ends, which lost 2 bases and 4 bases, there was a span of 11 bases. In nucleotides, the CDR3 is TGTGCCAGCAGTTACGTTGGAGGCGGTAATGAAAAACTGTTTTTT. The encoded protein is CASSYVGGGNEKLFF.

The rearrangement joins TRBV18 to TRBJ2-1, with a possible D match to TRBD1 (6 bases). Trimming removed 3 bases from V and 10 bases from J, with 7 bases in between. The germline V gene has CDR1 KGHSH and CDR2 LQKENI. The CDR3 sequence is 11 residues long. The CDR3 here is CASSPDREQFF. Written as DNA, the CDR3 is TGTGCCAGCTCACCCGACAGGGAGCAGTTCTTC.

The chain has TRBV7-3 and TRBJ2-3; 13 bases are shared with TRBD2. There are 15 residues in the CDR3. Germline CDR1 and CDR2: SGHTA and FQGTGA. V was pared by 6 bases and J by 7 bases, with 7 bases of the junction left unmatched. CDR3: CASSPRLAGGNTQYF. The CDR3 nucleotides read TGTGCCAGCAGTCCTCGACTAGCGGGGGGAAATACGCAGTATTTT. The full variable domain, completed using reference TRBV7-3 and TRBJ2-3, is GAGVSQTPSNKVTEKGKYVELRCDPISGHTALYWYRQSLGQGPEFLIYFQGTGAADDSGLPNDRFFAVRPEGSVSTLKIQRTERGDSAVYLCASSPRLAGGNTQYFGPGTRLTVL.

This clone has a handful of counts. The rearrangement uses TRBV6-6 and TRBJ1-1; TRBD1 aligns across 8 bases. CDR3 length equals 15 residues. V trimming: 5 bases; J trimming: 4 bases; junction bases outside the gene matches: 9. The V gene's germline CDR1 is MNHNY and CDR2 SVGAGI (reference sequence). The DNA for the CDR3 is TGTGCCAGCAGTGCAACAGGGGGTTGGACCACTGAAGCTTTCTTT. Translating it yields CASSATGGWTTEAFF.

There are a few counts of this clone. The chain employs TRBV19 and TRBJ1-5; tentative D call: TRBD1 (5 bases). The CDR3 sequence is 12 residues long. Germline values: CDR1 LNHDA, CDR2 SQIVND (reference sequence). V was trimmed by 7 bases and J by 6 bases, leaving 10 bases between them. CDR3 sequence: CASNRGSQPQHF. CDR3 in DNA: TGTGCCAGTAACCGGGGGTCTCAGCCCCAGCATTTT.

The J gene is TRBJ1-2, the V gene TRBV6-4, with D possibly TRBD1 on 6 matching bases. CDR1 MRHNA and CDR2 SNTAGT come from the germline V gene. This CDR3 has 11 residues. CDR3: CAPGGGYGYTF. CDR3 DNA: TGTGCACCGGGGGGCGGCTATGGCTACACCTTC.

V gene TRBV5-1 combines with J gene TRBJ1-2, with D tentatively TRBD1 (5 bases). The CDR3 has 13 amino acids. The germline gives CDR1 SGHRS, CDR2 YFSETQ. The germline V and J ends were trimmed by 0 bases and 7 bases, with 10 bases remaining between them. The CDR3 DNA reads TGCGCCAGCAGCTTGGCGGCGGACACTGGCTACACCTTC. It codes for CASSLAADTGYTF.

This clone was counted a single time. This sequence joins TRBV28 and TRBJ1-2; the D gene is possibly TRBD1 (5 bases). The germline V gene has CDR1 MDHEN and CDR2 SYDVKM. The V gene lost 5 bases and the J gene lost 2 bases, with 24 bases spanning the gap. The CDR3 is 18 amino acids. CDR3 nucleotide sequence: TGTGCCAGCAGTCCGACGCAGGGCGTTGGGGTTGCAAACTATGGCTACACCTTC. Protein product: CASSPTQGVGVANYGYTF.

The chain is built from TRBV19 and TRBJ2-2; TRBD2 matches 14 bases. Germline V gene sequence: CDR1 LNHDA, CDR2 SQIVND (reference sequence). Germline trimming cut 6 bases from V and 5 bases from J; bases unmatched to any gene: 11. CDR3 length equals 18 residues. The DNA for the CDR3 is TGTGCCAGTAGGAGAGGGACTAGCGGGAGTAAGGGTACCGGGGAGCTGTTTTTT. Translation gives CASRRGTSGSKGTGELFF.

The J gene is TRBJ2-2, the V gene TRBV5-4, with 10 bases aligning to TRBD2. The V and J ends lost 2 bases and 5 bases, in that order; junction bases with no gene match: 6. CDR1 is SGHNT and CDR2 is YYREEE in the germline V gene (reference sequence). The CDR3 is 16 residues long. Here the CDR3 DNA reads TGTGCCAGCAGCTTTTTAAGCGGGAGGGGAACCGGGGAGCTGTTTTTT. It codes for CASSFLSGRGTGELFF.

This chain uses TRBV25-1 with TRBJ2-7; TRBD2 matches at 7 bases. The CDR3 sequence is 17 residues long. Germline values: CDR1 MGHDK, CDR2 SYGVNS. V lost 4 bases, J lost 3 bases, and 15 bases stayed unmatched. This CDR3 is CASSALRTGTTSYEQYF. The CDR3 DNA reads TGTGCCAGCAGTGCCTTACGGACCGGGACTACTAGCTACGAGCAGTACTTC.

This sequence joins TRBV6-1 and TRBJ2-7; 7 bases agree with TRBD1. CDR1 MNHNS and CDR2 SASEGT come from the germline V gene. The CDR3 is 13 residues long. Germline trimming cut 8 bases from V and 2 bases from J; bases unmatched to any gene: 6. Here the CDR3 reads CASHYQGAYEQYF. The CDR3 nucleotides are TGTGCCAGCCATTATCAGGGGGCCTACGAGCAGTACTTC.